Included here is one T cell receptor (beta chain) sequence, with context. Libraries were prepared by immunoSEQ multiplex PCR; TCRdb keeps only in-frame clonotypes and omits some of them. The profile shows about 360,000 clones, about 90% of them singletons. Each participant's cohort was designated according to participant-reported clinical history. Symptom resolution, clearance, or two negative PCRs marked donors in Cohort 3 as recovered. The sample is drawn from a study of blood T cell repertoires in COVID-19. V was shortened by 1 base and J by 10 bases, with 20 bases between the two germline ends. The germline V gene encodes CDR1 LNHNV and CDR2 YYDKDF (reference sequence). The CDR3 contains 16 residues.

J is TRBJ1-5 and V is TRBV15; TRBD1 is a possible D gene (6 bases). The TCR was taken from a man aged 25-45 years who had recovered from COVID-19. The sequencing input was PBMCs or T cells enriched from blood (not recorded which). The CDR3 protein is CATSRAGQSLTIPQHF. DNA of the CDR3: TGTGCCACCAGCAGAGCTGGACAGTCCCTTACGATCCCCCAGCATTTT.